Listed here is a single TCR beta chain. Clones were sequenced by immunoSEQ multiplex PCR, and TCRdb holds only the in-frame ones, with some missing. The sample records around 70,000 clones, approximately 87% being singletons. The data originate from a study of control samples from healthy donors and cancer patients. The CDR3 spans 15 residues. Germline CDR1 reads SGHRS; CDR2 reads YFSETQ. V lost 0 bases and J 5 bases, leaving 14 bases between the germline ends. Source material: PBMCs. This sequence was found in a woman in her forties or fifties with head and neck cancer. The chain employs TRBV5-1 and TRBJ1-1, with a tentative D call TRBD1 (5 bases). CDR3 sequence: CASSLDRRGETEAFF. CDR3 nucleotides: TGCGCCAGCAGCTTGGACAGGCGGGGGGAGACTGAAGCTTTCTTT.